A single sample is the source of the 27 T cell receptor beta chains below, sequenced in a study of identical twins. TCRdb re-analysed the 5' RACE reads in MiXCR, keeping a single row per CDR3 protein. In the table there are around 1.7 million distinct CDR3 sequences, about 32% of which are singletons. The source material was cord blood. The receptor set was obtained from a newborn girl in good health.

The chain uses TRBV12-3 or TRBV12-4 and TRBJ1-2, with D perhaps TRBD1 (5 bases). The V gene lost 5 bases and the J gene lost 8 bases, with 15 bases spanning the gap. The CDR3 covers 13 residues. This CDR3 reads CASSTLGAGGYTF. CDR3 in DNA: TGTGCCAGCAGTACTTTAGGGGCGGGGGGCTACACCTTC.

The chain uses TRBV2 and TRBJ1-5; TRBD1 matches at 8 bases. This CDR3 is 15 amino acids long. Germline CDR1 reads SNHLY; CDR2 reads FYNNEI. Trimming cost V 1 base and J 4 bases; bases outside gene matches: 3. The CDR3 protein is CASSEDRTGNQPQHF. CDR3 coding DNA: TGTGCCAGCAGTGAAGATAGGACAGGGAATCAGCCCCAGCATTTT.

The sample holds one count of this clonotype. This chain uses TRBV2 with TRBJ2-4; the match to TRBD1 covers 7 bases. V dropped 7 bases and J dropped 0; count of bases not matched to a gene: 12. Looked up from germline, CDR1 is SNHLY and CDR2 is FYNNEI. The CDR3 consists of 17 residues. The CDR3 DNA sequence: TGTGCCAGCACCTATGCCCGCACAGGGGCAGCCAAAAACATTCAGTACTTC. Translating it yields CASTYARTGAAKNIQYF. The complete variable domain, with remaining parts taken from reference TRBV2 and TRBJ2-4, reads EPEVTQTPSHQVTQMGQEVILRCVPISNHLYFYWYRQILGQKVEFLVSFYNNEISEKSEIFDDQFSVERPDGSNFTLKIRSTKLEDSAMYFCASTYARTGAAKNIQYFGAGTRLSVL.

The chain is built from TRBV20-1 and TRBJ2-3, with 7 bases that match TRBD2. The germline gives CDR1 DFQATT, CDR2 SNEGSKA (reference sequence). The CDR3 length is 14 residues. The V gene end was trimmed by 4 bases and the J gene end by 2 bases; junction bases not matched to a gene: 6. In DNA, the CDR3 is TGCAGTGCTACTCAGGGACTACACACAGATACGCAGTATTTT. Its protein product is CSATQGLHTDTQYF.

This clonotype was seen more than once but under ten times. This chain uses TRBV6-1 with TRBJ2-3; D is uncertain. Germline values: CDR1 MNHNS, CDR2 SASEGT. The CDR3 runs 16 residues. Trimming left V 6 bases short and J 2 bases short, with 18 bases between. Here the CDR3 reads CASSLGPEPPTDTQYF. In nucleotides, the CDR3 is TGTGCCAGCAGCCTAGGGCCCGAGCCGCCCACAGATACGCAGTATTTT.

This clonotype was seen many times. At one end the junction does not follow the germline gene, possibly because of a read error. The gene calls are TRBV5-1 and TRBJ1-5, with 7 bases identical to TRBD1. The CDR3 length is 14 residues. Germline values: CDR1 SGHRS, CDR2 YFSETQ. The CDR3 loop is CASSTGQGNQPQHF. CDR3 DNA sequence: TGTGCCAGCAGTACTGGACAGGGCAATCAGCCCCAGCATTTT.

This clonotype was observed a single time. In DNA, the CDR3 is TGTGCCAGCAGTGAACTAGCGGGACAGCTGAGCTCTGGGGCCAACGTCCTGACTTTC. As protein: CASSELAGQLSSGANVLTF. This chain uses TRBV6-1 with TRBJ2-6; 9 nucleotides match TRBD2. Trimming cost V 2 bases and J 0 bases; bases outside gene matches: 8. The germline CDR1 and CDR2 sequences are MNHNS and SASEGT. The length of the CDR3 is 19 residues.

The chain recombines TRBV7-9 with TRBJ1-5, with 9 bases that match TRBD1. The CDR3 totals 17 residues. Germline V CDR1 and CDR2: SEHNR, FQNEAQ (reference sequence). The V and J ends lost 5 bases and 7 bases, in that order; junction bases with no gene match: 15. The CDR3 DNA follows: TGTGCCAGCAGCCCTACCTCGGGGACAGGGATGGAGCAGCCCCAGCATTTT. It specifies CASSPTSGTGMEQPQHF.

This clonotype was seen a handful of times. The chain uses TRBV5-6 and TRBJ2-7; no clear D gene. The V end was cut by 6 bases, the J end by 5 bases, with 9 bases between. The CDR3 is 11 residues long. Per germline, CDR1 SGHDT and CDR2 YYEEEE. The CDR3 loop reads CASTLGNEQYF. The CDR3 DNA reads TGTGCCAGCACCCTTGGCAACGAGCAGTACTTC.

The rearrangement uses TRBV20-1 and TRBJ1-1, with TRBD1 matching 8 bases. The length of the CDR3 is 12 residues. The germline V gene has CDR1 DFQATT and CDR2 SNEGSKA (reference sequence). V shed 8 bases, J shed 1 base, and the junction held 3 bases outside the gene matches. The CDR3 region has the DNA TGCAGTTCGGACAGGGCGAACACTGAAGCTTTCTTT. The encoded protein is CSSDRANTEAFF.

This clonotype was detected a few times. V and J are TRBV20-1 and TRBJ1-1; D gene uncertain. This CDR3 is built from 11 residues. Per germline, CDR1 DFQATT and CDR2 SNEGSKA (reference sequence). Trimming pared 6 bases from V and 4 bases from J, leaving 9 bases between. DNA for the CDR3: TGCAGTGCCCACCCCGGCACTGAAGCTTTCTTT. Encoded protein: CSAHPGTEAFF.

This clonotype was counted a few times. V is TRBV3-1 and J is TRBJ2-1, with TRBD2 matching 11 bases. Losses at the gene ends were 2 bases for V and 5 bases for J; bases not matched to a gene: 8. The CDR3 runs to 17 residues. Germline CDR1 LGHDT, CDR2 YNNKEL (reference sequence). CDR3 loop: CASSQQLAGAGNNEQFF. The CDR3 DNA reads TGTGCCAGCAGCCAACAACTAGCGGGAGCCGGCAACAATGAGCAGTTCTTC.

This clonotype was picked up a small number of times. The chain employs TRBV20-1 and TRBJ2-1; 7 nucleotides align to TRBD2. CDR1 and CDR2 from the germline V gene are DFQATT and SNEGSKA (reference sequence). Trimming cost V 5 bases and J 0 bases; bases outside gene matches: 10. This CDR3 has 16 residues. DNA of the CDR3: TGCAGTGCTTCTAGCCCTGGGGGGGTCTCCTACAATGAGCAGTTCTTC. It yields the protein CSASSPGGVSYNEQFF.

This clonotype appeared many times. The chain recombines TRBV12-3 or TRBV12-4 with TRBJ2-7; D unclear. This CDR3 is 12 amino acids long. Deletions cut 3 bases from V and 7 bases from J, with 10 bases between. The CDR3 nucleotides read TGTGCCAGCAGTTTTGGCTCCCGGGAGCAGTACTTC. Its translation: CASSFGSREQYF.

This clonotype was counted a few times. The rearrangement joins TRBV28 to TRBJ1-6; tentative D call: TRBD1 (6 bases). The germline gives CDR1 MDHEN, CDR2 SYDVKM. V shed 2 bases and J shed 3 bases, with 8 bases lying between them. This CDR3 comprises 15 residues. The CDR3 bases are TGTGCCAGCAGTTTAACGGGACACTATAATTCACCCCTCCACTTT. It translates to CASSLTGHYNSPLHF.

The V call is TRBV4-1, the J call TRBJ2-7; TRBD2 matches at 9 bases. CDR1 and CDR2 from the germline V gene are MGHRA and YSYEKL. J was trimmed by 1 base and V by 4 bases; bases with no gene match: 8. This CDR3 is 16 amino acids long. CDR3 sequence (DNA): TGCGCCAGCAGCCTAATGATAGCGGGAGCGTCCTACGAGCAGTACTTC. It encodes CASSLMIAGASYEQYF.

The gene calls are TRBV29-1 and TRBJ2-7, with TRBD2 matching over 7 bases. Trimming took 1 base from V and 3 from J; bases not matched to a gene: 9. The CDR3 has 15 amino acids. The germline CDR1 and CDR2 sequences are SQVTM and ANQGSEA. CDR3: CSVEASGRGGYEQYF. Here the CDR3 DNA reads TGCAGCGTTGAAGCCTCGGGGAGGGGTGGCTACGAGCAGTACTTC.

This chain joins TRBV29-1 and TRBJ2-2; D perhaps matches TRBD1 (6 bases). The CDR3 length is 12 residues. V lost 4 bases to trimming and J lost 8 bases, with 11 bases between them. The germline V gene encodes CDR1 SQVTM and CDR2 ANQGSEA. The CDR3 DNA is TGCAGCGTTGCGGACAGATCGGGGGAGCTGTTTTTT. Encoded protein: CSVADRSGELFF.

This clonotype was seen a handful of times. The chain employs TRBV12-3 or TRBV12-4 and TRBJ2-1, with 16 bases matching TRBD2. The CDR3 loop spans 17 amino acids. The trim removed 5 bases at V and 5 bases at J, leaving 6 bases unmatched. In DNA form, the CDR3 reads TGTGCCAGCAGTCCACCGGGGACTAGCGGGGGGGACAATGAGCAGTTCTTC. Translation: CASSPPGTSGGDNEQFF.

The chain is built from TRBV6-6 and TRBJ1-4; D is unclear. Per germline, CDR1 MNHNY and CDR2 SVGAGI (reference sequence). This CDR3 is built from 13 residues. V was shortened by 7 bases and J by 3 bases, with 9 bases between the two germline ends. CDR3 loop: CASMRPPNEKLFF. CDR3 nucleotide sequence: TGTGCCAGCATGAGACCGCCTAATGAAAAACTGTTTTTT.

The gene calls are TRBV7-9 and TRBJ2-5, with D unresolved. The germline gives CDR1 SEHNR, CDR2 FQNEAQ (reference sequence). The CDR3 runs 14 residues. Trimming removed 1 base at V and 4 bases at J, with 10 bases between. The CDR3 DNA is TGTGCCAGCAGCTTAGGGGTTGCTTCAGAGACCCAGTACTTC. It is translated as CASSLGVASETQYF.

Remarks on this clonotype: This may arise from a read error, as a much more abundant clone is one base away. The J gene is TRBJ2-7, the V gene TRBV7-2; no clear D gene. Germline assignment: CDR1 SGHTA and CDR2 FQGNSA. This CDR3 is 14 amino acids long. The CDR3 loop reads CASSLGLRAYERYF. DNA of the CDR3: TGTGCCAGCAGCTTAGGATTAAGGGCCTACGAGCGGTACTTC.

The chain couples TRBV4-1 to TRBJ1-4; tentatively, D is TRBD1 (5 bases). The V end was cut by 4 bases, the J end by 6 bases, with 18 bases between. This CDR3 is built from 16 residues. Per the germline V gene, CDR1 is MGHRA and CDR2 is YSYEKL. The CDR3 reads CASSLTEGAGYEKLFF. In DNA form, the CDR3 reads TGCGCCAGCAGCCTAACGGAAGGGGCGGGTTATGAAAAACTGTTTTTT.

This clonotype was observed a handful of times. The chain joins TRBV2 to TRBJ1-4, with 9 bases fitting TRBD1. The CDR3 is 14 amino acids. The germline V gene encodes CDR1 SNHLY and CDR2 FYNNEI. V lost 3 bases, J lost 6 bases, and 2 bases stayed unmatched. The CDR3 here is CASSEGQGYEKLFF. DNA for the CDR3: TGTGCCAGCAGTGAGGGACAGGGATATGAAAAACTGTTTTTT.

In the case of this clonotype: The junction and the germline gene differ at one end; a read error may be behind it. V is TRBV7-7 and J is TRBJ2-1, with TRBD1 matching over 9 bases. CDR3 length: 17 residues. Germline V gene data show CDR1 as SSHAT and CDR2 as FNYEAQ (reference sequence). The CDR3 coding sequence is TGTGCTAGCAGCCGTTGGCCGTTGGGACAGGGTTACAATGAGCAGTTCTTC. Translating it yields CASSRWPLGQGYNEQFF.

A few counts support this clonotype. The gene calls are TRBV24-1 and TRBJ2-2; unclear D gene. The CDR3 has 14 residues. CDR1 and CDR2 from the germline V gene are KGHDR and SFDVKD. V was pared by 5 bases and J by 0 bases, with 6 bases between. The CDR3 sequence: CATSGGTNTGELFF. The CDR3 region has the DNA TGTGCCACCAGTGGGGGAACGAACACCGGGGAGCTGTTTTTT.

The chain employs TRBV28 and TRBJ2-5; TRBD2 is a possible D gene (5 bases). There are 15 residues in the CDR3. Looked up from germline, CDR1 is MDHEN and CDR2 is SYDVKM. V dropped 6 bases and J dropped 1 base, with 15 bases sitting between them. The CDR3: CASSLKLGIQETQYF. As DNA, the CDR3 is TGTGCCAGCAGCCTCAAGCTCGGGATCCAAGAGACCCAGTACTTC.